This TCR beta chain was recovered during a study of T cell repertoires in ileal Crohn's disease. Across the study: Median disease duration was nearly eight years; 35% smoked at surgery.

With respect to this clone: Antigen unknown.

Around 0.45 micrograms of biopsy DNA per sample underwent TCRB immunosequencing. Sequencing used immunoSEQ multiplex PCR; TCRdb keeps in-frame clones, though not all of them. The sample lists 14,000 or so clones; around 90% were seen once. Germline V CDR1 and CDR2: SGHDT, YYEEEE. This CDR3 comprises 12 residues. V lost 0 bases and J 9 bases, leaving 8 bases between the germline ends. General study points: Sorted CD8 T cells held more high-frequency clones than CD4. Active smokers at surgery had more clonal expansions than non-smokers.

The genes are TRBV5-6 and TRBJ2-3; D is uncertain. This receptor was taken from an adult with Crohn's disease. The material sequenced was ileal tissue. CDR3 loop: CASSLGLRTQYF. CDR3 nucleotides: TGTGCCAGCAGCTTGGGTCTGCGGACGCAGTATTTT.